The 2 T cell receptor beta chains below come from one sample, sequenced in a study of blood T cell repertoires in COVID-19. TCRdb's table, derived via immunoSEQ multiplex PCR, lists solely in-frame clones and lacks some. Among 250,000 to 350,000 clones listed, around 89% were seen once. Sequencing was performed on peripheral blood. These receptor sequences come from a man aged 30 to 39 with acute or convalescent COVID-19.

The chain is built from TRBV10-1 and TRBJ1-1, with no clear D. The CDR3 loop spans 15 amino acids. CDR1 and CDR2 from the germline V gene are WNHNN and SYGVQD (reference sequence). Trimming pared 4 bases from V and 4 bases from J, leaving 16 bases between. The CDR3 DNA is TGCGCCAGCAGTGGAGGTTTCGGGGTCTCCACTGAAGCTTTCTTT. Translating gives CASSGGFGVSTEAFF.

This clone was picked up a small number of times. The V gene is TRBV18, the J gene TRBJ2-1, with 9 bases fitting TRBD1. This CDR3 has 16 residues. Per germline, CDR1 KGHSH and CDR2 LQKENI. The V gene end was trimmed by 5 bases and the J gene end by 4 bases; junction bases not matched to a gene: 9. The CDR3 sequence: CASSAPRTGVYNEQFF. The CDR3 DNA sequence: TGTGCCAGCTCAGCCCCTCGGACAGGGGTATACAATGAGCAGTTCTTC.